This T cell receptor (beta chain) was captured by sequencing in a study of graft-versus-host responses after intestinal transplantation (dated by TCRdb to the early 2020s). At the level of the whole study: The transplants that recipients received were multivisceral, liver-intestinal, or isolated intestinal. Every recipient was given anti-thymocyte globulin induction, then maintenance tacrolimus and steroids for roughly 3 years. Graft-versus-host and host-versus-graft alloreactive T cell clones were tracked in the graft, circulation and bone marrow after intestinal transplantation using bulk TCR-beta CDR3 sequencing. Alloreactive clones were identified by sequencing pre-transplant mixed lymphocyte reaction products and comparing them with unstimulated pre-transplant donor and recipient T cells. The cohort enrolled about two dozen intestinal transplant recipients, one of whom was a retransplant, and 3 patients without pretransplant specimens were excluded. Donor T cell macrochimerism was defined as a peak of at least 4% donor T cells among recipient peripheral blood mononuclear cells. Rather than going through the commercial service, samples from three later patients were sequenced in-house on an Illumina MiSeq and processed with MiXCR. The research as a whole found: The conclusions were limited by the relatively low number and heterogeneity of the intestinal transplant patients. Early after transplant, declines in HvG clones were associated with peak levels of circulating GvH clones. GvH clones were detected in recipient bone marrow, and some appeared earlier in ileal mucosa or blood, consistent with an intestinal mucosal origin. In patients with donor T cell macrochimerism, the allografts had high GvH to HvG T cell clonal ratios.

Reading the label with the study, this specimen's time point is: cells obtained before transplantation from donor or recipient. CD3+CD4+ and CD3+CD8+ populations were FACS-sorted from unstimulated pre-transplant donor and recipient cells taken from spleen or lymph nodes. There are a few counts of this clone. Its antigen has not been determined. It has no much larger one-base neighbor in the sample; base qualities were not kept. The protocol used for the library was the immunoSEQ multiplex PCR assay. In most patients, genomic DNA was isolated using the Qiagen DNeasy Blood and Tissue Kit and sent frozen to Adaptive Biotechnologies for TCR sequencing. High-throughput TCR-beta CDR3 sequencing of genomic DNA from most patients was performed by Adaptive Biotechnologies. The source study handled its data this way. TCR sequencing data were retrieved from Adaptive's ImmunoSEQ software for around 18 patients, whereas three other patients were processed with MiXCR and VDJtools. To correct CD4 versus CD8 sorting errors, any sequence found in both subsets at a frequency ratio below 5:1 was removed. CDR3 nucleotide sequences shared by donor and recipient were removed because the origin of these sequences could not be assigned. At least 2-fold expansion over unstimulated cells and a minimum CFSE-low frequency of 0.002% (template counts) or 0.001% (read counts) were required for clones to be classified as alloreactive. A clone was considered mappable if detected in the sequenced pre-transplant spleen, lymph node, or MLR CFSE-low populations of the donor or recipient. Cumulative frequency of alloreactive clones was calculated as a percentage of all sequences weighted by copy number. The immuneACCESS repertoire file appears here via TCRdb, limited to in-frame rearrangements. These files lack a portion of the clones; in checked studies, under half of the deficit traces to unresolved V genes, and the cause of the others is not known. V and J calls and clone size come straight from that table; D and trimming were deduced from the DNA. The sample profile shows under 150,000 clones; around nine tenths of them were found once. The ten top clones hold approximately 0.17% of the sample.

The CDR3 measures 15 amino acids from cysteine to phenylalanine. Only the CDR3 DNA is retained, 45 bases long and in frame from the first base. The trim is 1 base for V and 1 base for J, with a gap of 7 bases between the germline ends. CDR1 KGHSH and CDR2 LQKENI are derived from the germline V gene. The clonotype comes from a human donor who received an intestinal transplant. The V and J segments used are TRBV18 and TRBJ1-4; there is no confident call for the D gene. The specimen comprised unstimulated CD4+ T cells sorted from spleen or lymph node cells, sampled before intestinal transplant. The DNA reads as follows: TGTGCCAGCTCACCACGGTCAGAAACTAATGAAAAACTGTTTTTT. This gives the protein CASSPRSETNEKLFF.